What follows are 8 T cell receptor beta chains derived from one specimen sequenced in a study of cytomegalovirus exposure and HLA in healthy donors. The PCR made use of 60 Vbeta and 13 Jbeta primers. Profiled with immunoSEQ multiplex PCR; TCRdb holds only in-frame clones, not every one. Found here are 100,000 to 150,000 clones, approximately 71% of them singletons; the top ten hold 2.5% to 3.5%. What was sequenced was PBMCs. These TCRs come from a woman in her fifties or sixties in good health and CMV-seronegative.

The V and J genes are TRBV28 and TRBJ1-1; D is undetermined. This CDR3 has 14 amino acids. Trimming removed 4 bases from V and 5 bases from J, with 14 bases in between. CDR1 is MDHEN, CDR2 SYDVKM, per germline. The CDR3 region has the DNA TGTGCCAGCAGTTCTGGAACAGTAGGAACTGAAGCTTTCTTT. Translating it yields CASSSGTVGTEAFF.

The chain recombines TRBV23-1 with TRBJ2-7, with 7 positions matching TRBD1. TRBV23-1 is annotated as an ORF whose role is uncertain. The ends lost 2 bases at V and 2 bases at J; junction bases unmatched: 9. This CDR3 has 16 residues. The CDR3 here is CASSQREQGKPYEQYF. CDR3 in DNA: TGCGCCAGCAGTCAAAGGGAACAGGGGAAACCCTACGAGCAGTACTTC.

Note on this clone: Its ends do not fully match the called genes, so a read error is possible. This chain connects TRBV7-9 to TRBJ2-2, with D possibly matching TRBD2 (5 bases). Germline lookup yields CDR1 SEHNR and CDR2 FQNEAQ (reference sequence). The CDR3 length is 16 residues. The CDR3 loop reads CSSSPRDAPITGELFF. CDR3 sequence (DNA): TGTTCCAGCAGCCCCCGGGATGCTCCTATCACCGGGGAGCTGTTTTTT.

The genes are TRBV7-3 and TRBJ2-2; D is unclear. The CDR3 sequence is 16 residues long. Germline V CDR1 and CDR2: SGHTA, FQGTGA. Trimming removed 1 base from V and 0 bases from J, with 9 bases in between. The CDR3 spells CASSLSSSSNTGELFF. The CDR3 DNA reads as TGTGCCAGCAGCTTAAGTAGTAGCTCGAACACCGGGGAGCTGTTTTTT.

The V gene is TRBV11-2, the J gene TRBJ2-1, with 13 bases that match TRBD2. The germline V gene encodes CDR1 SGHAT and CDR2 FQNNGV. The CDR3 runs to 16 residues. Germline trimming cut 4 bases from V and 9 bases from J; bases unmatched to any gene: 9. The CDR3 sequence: CASSYETGLAGFEQFF. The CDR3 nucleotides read TGTGCCAGCAGCTACGAGACGGGACTAGCGGGATTTGAGCAGTTCTTC.

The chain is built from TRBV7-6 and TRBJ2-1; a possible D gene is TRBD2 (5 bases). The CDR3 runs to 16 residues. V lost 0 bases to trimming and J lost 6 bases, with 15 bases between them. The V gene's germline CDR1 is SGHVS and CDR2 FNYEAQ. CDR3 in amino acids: CASSLAGEGLVNEQFF. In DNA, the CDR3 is TGTGCCAGCAGCTTAGCGGGAGAGGGCCTGGTCAATGAGCAGTTCTTC.

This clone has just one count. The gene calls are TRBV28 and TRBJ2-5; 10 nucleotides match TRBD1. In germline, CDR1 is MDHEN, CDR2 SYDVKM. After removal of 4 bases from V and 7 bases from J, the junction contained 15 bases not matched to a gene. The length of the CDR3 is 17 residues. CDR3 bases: TGTGCCAGCAGTTCGGGACTAGGGACAGGGGTACAGGGGACCCAGTACTTC. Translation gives CASSSGLGTGVQGTQYF. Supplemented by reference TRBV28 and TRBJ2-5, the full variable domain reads DVKVTQSSRYLVKRTGEKVFLECVQDMDHENMFWYRQDPGLGLRLIYFSYDVKMKEKGDIPEGYSVSREKKERFSLILESASTNQTSMYLCASSSGLGTGVQGTQYFGPGTRLLVL.

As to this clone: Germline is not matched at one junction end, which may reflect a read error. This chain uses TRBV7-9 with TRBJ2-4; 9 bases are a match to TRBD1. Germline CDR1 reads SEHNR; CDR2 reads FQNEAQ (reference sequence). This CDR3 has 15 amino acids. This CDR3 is CSSSLEQGAKNIQYF. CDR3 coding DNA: TGTTCCAGCAGCTTAGAACAGGGGGCTAAAAACATTCAGTACTTC.